This TCR beta chain came from a study of shared clonotypes between healthy human individuals. The study, taken as a whole, reports: Despite large depth, sorted-subset datasets appeared incompletely sequenced. Some clonotypes were shared by all four sorted-subset donors, while others were not shared. The non-shared ones had lower generation probabilities than the shared ones.

Regarding this clone: Antigen specificity is unknown.

Only in-frame clones appear in the TCRdb table, and some are missing; sequencing was by immunoSEQ multiplex PCR. This table has under 1 million clones, 90% to 98% appearing once. Deletions cut 9 bases from V and 4 bases from J, with 21 bases between. Germline V gene sequence: CDR1 SNHLY, CDR2 FYNNEI. CDR3 length: 15 amino acids. CD45RO-negative CD8 cells positively selected for CCR7 made up the naive population, which excluded terminally differentiated effector memory CD45RA+ cells. The TCR sequence derives from a man aged 25-40 years in good health. Specimen: naive CD8+ T cells sorted from blood. V usage is TRBV2 and J usage is TRBJ2-5, with a weak D call TRBD2 (6 bases). In nucleotides, the CDR3 is TGTGCCAGTGCAGGCGGGGCGCGTGCTCGAGAGACCCAGTACTTC. Encoded protein: CASAGGARARETQYF.